This note documents a single TCR beta chain sequence. The data derive from a study of blood T cell repertoires in COVID-19. Study-wide context: The cDNA or gDNA used as material had been derived from T cells, B-cell-depleted T cells, or PBMCs.

V was clipped by 6 bases and J by 3 bases; unmatched bases: 6. The V gene's germline CDR1 is SGHRS and CDR2 YFSETQ. The CDR3 is 14 residues long. The study drew participants aged about 18 to 89 years from about two dozen US areas. Methods used by the authors: Nucleated cell counts were estimated from reference gene primer amplification. The method was immunoSEQ multiplex PCR; TCRdb's version includes in-frame clones alone and lacks a portion of them. V and J calls and clone size are copied from that table; D and trimming were computed from the DNA. The sample shows about 380,000 clones, more than 70% of them seen only once.

The TCR sequence derives from a man aged 25 to 40 who had recovered from COVID-19. The sample was PBMCs or T cells enriched from blood (not recorded which). The V gene is TRBV5-1, the J gene TRBJ1-1; 9 bases agree with TRBD1. The CDR3 loop is CASIDTGGDTEAFF. For the CDR3, the DNA is TGCGCCAGCATAGACACAGGGGGCGACACTGAAGCTTTCTTT.